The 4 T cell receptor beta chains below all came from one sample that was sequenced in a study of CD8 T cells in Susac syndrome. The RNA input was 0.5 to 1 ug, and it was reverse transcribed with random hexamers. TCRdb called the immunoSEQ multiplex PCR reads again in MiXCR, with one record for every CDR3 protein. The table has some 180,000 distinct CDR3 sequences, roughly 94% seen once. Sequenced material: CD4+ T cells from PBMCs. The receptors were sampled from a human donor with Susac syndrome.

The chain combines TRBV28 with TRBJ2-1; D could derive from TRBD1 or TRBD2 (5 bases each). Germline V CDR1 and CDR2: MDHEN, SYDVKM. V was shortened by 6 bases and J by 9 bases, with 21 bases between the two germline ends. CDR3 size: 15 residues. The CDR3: CASSRPGPTGGEQFF. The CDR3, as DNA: TGTGCCAGCAGCCGACCGGGACCCACTGGGGGTGAGCAGTTCTTC.

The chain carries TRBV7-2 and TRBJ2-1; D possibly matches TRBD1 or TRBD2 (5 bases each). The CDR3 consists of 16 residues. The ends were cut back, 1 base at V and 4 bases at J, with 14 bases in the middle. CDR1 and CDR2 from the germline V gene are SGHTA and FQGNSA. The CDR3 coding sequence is TGTGCCAGCAGCTTAGTCGGGGCACATCCATACAATGAGCAGTTCTTC. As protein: CASSLVGAHPYNEQFF.

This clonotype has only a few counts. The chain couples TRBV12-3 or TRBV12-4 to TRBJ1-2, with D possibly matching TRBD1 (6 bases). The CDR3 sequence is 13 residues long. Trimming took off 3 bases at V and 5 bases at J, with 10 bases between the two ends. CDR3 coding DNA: TGTGCCAGCAGTTTGGGGCAGGGGTATGGCTACACCTTC. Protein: CASSLGQGYGYTF.

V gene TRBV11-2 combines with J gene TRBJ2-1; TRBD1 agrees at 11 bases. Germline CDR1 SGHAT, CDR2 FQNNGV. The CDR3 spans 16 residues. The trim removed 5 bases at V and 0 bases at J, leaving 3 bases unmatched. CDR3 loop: CASSTGTGGSYNEQFF. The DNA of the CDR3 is TGTGCCAGCAGCACGGGGACAGGGGGCTCCTACAATGAGCAGTTCTTC.